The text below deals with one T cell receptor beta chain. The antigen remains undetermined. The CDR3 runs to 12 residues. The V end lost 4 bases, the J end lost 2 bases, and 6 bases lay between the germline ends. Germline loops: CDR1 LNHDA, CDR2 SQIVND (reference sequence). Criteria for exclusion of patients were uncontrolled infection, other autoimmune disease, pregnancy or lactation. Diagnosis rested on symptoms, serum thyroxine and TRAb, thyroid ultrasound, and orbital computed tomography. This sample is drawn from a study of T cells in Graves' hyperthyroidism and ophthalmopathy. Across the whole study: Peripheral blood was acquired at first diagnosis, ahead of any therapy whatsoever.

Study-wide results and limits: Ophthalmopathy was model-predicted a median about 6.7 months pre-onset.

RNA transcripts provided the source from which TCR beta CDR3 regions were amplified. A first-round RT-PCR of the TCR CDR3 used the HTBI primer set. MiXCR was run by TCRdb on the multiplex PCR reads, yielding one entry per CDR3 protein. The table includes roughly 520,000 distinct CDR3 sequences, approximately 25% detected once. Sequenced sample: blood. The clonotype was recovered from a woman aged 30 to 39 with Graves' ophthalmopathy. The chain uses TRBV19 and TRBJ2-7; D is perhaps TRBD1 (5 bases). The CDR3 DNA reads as TGTGCCAGTAGTAAGGGGACCTACGAGCAGTACTTC. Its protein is CASSKGTYEQYF.